The next 14 T cell receptor beta chains were all read from a single sample in a study of shared clonotypes between healthy human individuals. Profiling relied on immunoSEQ multiplex PCR, and the TCRdb table lists in-frame clones only, not all of them. This table has some 1,400,000 clones, over 95% appearing once. Sequencing was done on a sample of naive CD4+ T cells sorted from blood. Regarding subset: CD45RA+ positively selected. Receptor source: a man aged 30 to 39 in good health.

This chain links TRBV6-6 with TRBJ2-1, with TRBD2 identical over 9 bases. The length of the CDR3 is 15 residues. V trimming: 5 bases; J trimming: 7 bases; junction bases outside the gene matches: 9. Germline CDR1 MNHNY, CDR2 SVGAGI (reference sequence). CDR3 protein: CASSPNSGRLNEQFF. The CDR3 DNA follows: TGTGCCAGCAGTCCAAACAGCGGGAGGTTAAATGAGCAGTTCTTC.

The rearrangement links TRBV18 to TRBJ1-5; tentatively, D is TRBD1 (5 bases). There are 17 residues in the CDR3. Germline loops: CDR1 KGHSH, CDR2 LQKENI. The V end was cut by 8 bases, the J end by 2 bases, with 22 bases between. CDR3 residues: CASPTGTTHIGNQPQHF. As DNA, the CDR3 is TGTGCCAGCCCAACCGGGACTACCCATATTGGCAATCAGCCCCAGCATTTT.

The V gene is TRBV6-6, the J gene TRBJ2-7; 12 positions agree with TRBD1. Germline CDR1 MNHNY, CDR2 SVGAGI (reference sequence). CDR3 size: 14 residues. Unmatched junction bases numbered 6, after V lost 6 bases and J lost 6 bases. CDR3 bases: TGTGCCAGCAGACCGGGACAGGGGGCGGTCGAGCAGTACTTC. Translated: CASRPGQGAVEQYF.

This chain joins TRBV27 and TRBJ2-1, with a weak D call TRBD1 (5 bases). The CDR3 has 15 amino acids. V lost 2 bases, J lost 0 bases, and 8 bases lay in between. Germline assignment: CDR1 MNHEY and CDR2 SMNVEV (reference sequence). DNA for the CDR3: TGTGCCAGCAGTTTAGACAGAAGCTCCTACAATGAGCAGTTCTTC. Residues: CASSLDRSSYNEQFF.

CDR3 nucleotides: TGCGCCAGCAGCTTGGCCTTCGGCTCTGGAAACACCATATATTTT. This gives the protein CASSLAFGSGNTIYF. The J gene is TRBJ1-3, the V gene TRBV5-1; no definite D call. Trimming removed 0 bases at V and 0 bases at J, with 7 bases between. The CDR3 totals 15 residues. Germline V gives CDR1 SGHRS, CDR2 YFSETQ. Filled out from reference TRBV5-1 and TRBJ1-3, the complete variable domain reads KAGVTQTPRYLIKTRGQQVTLSCSPISGHRSVSWYQQTPGQGLQFLFEYFSETQRNKGNFPGRFSGRQFSNSRSEMNVSTLELGDSALYLCASSLAFGSGNTIYFGEGSWLTVV.

The chain joins TRBV7-6 to TRBJ2-7; 8 bases are a match to TRBD2. Germline V gives CDR1 SGHVS, CDR2 FNYEAQ. Germline trimming cut 8 bases from V and 5 bases from J; bases unmatched to any gene: 8. The CDR3 is 13 residues long. This CDR3 is CASQKAGENEQYF. The CDR3, as DNA: TGTGCCAGCCAGAAAGCGGGAGAAAACGAGCAGTACTTC.

V gene TRBV9 combines with J gene TRBJ1-2; D call uncertain. V shed 1 base and J shed 0 bases, with 7 bases lying between them. This CDR3 has 14 residues. Germline CDR1 SGDLS, CDR2 YYNGEE. The CDR3 sequence: CASSVSPANYGYTF. The CDR3 DNA is TGTGCCAGCAGCGTAAGCCCCGCTAACTATGGCTACACCTTC.

The J gene is TRBJ2-1, the V gene TRBV7-9; 8 bases map to TRBD1. This CDR3 is built from 13 residues. Per germline, CDR1 SEHNR and CDR2 FQNEAQ (reference sequence). V shed 5 bases and J 7 bases; nucleotides not matched to a gene: 4. The CDR3 DNA is TGTGCCAGCAGCACCAGACAGGGGAATGAGCAGTTCTTC. It codes for CASSTRQGNEQFF.

The chain has TRBV5-1 and TRBJ2-6; the D is unclear. Trimming removed 0 bases from V and 18 bases from J, with 19 bases in between. CDR3 length: 14 residues. CDR1 SGHRS and CDR2 YFSETQ come from the germline V gene. In nucleotides, the CDR3 is TGCGCCAGCAGCTTGGCCACCATCGGCTTTAAGCCGACTTTC. Translated, it gives CASSLATIGFKPTF.

The genes are TRBV28 and TRBJ2-7; 7 bases map to TRBD2. The CDR3 loop spans 15 amino acids. Trimming at V came to 5 bases and at J to 4 bases, leaving 11 bases not matched to a gene. CDR1 is MDHEN, CDR2 SYDVKM, per germline. Here the CDR3 DNA reads TGTGCCAGCAGTCCCGCGACTGGCGGGAGATACGAGCAGTACTTC. The encoded protein is CASSPATGGRYEQYF.

The rearrangement uses TRBV18 and TRBJ2-1; 14 bases match TRBD2. Per germline, CDR1 KGHSH and CDR2 LQKENI. V trimming: 3 bases; J trimming: 15 bases; junction bases outside the gene matches: 10. The CDR3 extends over 15 amino acids. The CDR3 is CASSPKGLAGAFWFF. In nucleotides, the CDR3 is TGTGCCAGCTCACCGAAGGGACTAGCGGGAGCCTTCTGGTTCTTC.

In its sample, this clone was seen once. This chain links TRBV4-3 with TRBJ2-2; D uncertain. V was trimmed by 0 bases and J by 6 bases, leaving 11 bases between them. The CDR3 covers 15 residues. Per the germline V gene, CDR1 is LGHNA and CDR2 is YSLEER. This CDR3 is CASSQENVVPGELFF. Here the CDR3 DNA reads TGCGCCAGCAGCCAAGAGAATGTAGTCCCCGGGGAGCTGTTTTTT.

In its sample, this clone was seen a few times. The chain employs TRBV5-4 and TRBJ1-1; D unclear. V was shortened by 4 bases and J by 3 bases, with 16 bases between the two germline ends. This CDR3 is 15 amino acids long. CDR1 is SGHNT, CDR2 YYREEE, per germline (reference sequence). CDR3 DNA: TGTGCCAGCAGCCCGGAGAGACATTCGGACACTGAAGCTTTCTTT. Protein: CASSPERHSDTEAFF.

The V and J genes are TRBV19 and TRBJ1-3; D is ambiguous. Trimming removed 6 bases from V and 0 bases from J, with 9 bases in between. The CDR3 has 14 amino acids. Per the germline V gene, CDR1 is LNHDA and CDR2 is SQIVND (reference sequence). CDR3 loop: CASRSRGSGNTIYF. The CDR3 nucleotides read TGTGCCAGTAGAAGCCGGGGCTCTGGAAACACCATATATTTT.